This T cell receptor beta chain was sequenced for a study of PD-1 blockade in classical Hodgkin lymphoma. About the study: The nivolumab dose that patients received was 3 mg/kg, given intravenously every 2 weeks. Study observations and caveats: Newly diagnosed patients had diversity similar to the baseline diversity of complete responders.

The repertoire was sequenced with immunoSEQ multiplex PCR; TCRdb's copy has only in-frame clones and lacks some. The sample lists around 4,000 clones, 55% to 85% occurring once. Time point in this sample: cycle 4 day 1 (C4D1), after more than five weeks of nivolumab. Every patient was affected by relapse after autologous stem cell transplantation, while exposure to brentuximab vedotin was not uniform. From thawed PBMCs, CD8+ T cells were isolated by magnetic negative selection. Note on this clone: What it binds is unknown.

Germline V gives CDR1 MGHRA, CDR2 YSYEKL. The V gene lost 0 bases and the J gene lost 15 bases, with 18 bases spanning the gap. The CDR3 length is 14 residues. This chain joins TRBV4-1 and TRBJ1-5; D possibly corresponds to TRBD1 (6 bases). The TCR originated in a human donor with classical Hodgkin lymphoma. The material was CD8+ T cells from blood, obtained before the fourth cycle of nivolumab. The CDR3 here is CASSQEAGARSMHF. The CDR3 DNA reads TGCGCCAGCAGCCAAGAGGCAGGGGCCAGGAGTATGCATTTT.